The 15 T cell receptor beta chains below were found in one sample sequenced in a study of T cell responses to AZD1222 COVID-19 vaccine. Repertoires were generated with immunoSEQ multiplex PCR, while TCRdb's copy carries only in-frame clones and drops some. The sample consists of about 150,000 clones, 85% to 95% of them appearing once. The sample was peripheral blood, taken on day 0 of AZD1222 vaccination. These receptors came from an adult in good health.

J is TRBJ2-1 and V is TRBV6-5, with 9 nucleotides matching TRBD1. CDR3 length: 14 residues. The V gene's germline CDR1 is MNHEY and CDR2 SVGAGI. V dropped 9 bases and J dropped 4; count of bases not matched to a gene: 7. In nucleotides, the CDR3 is TGTGCCAGTAGCACAGGGGGCGAATACAATGAGCAGTTCTTC. This encodes CASSTGGEYNEQFF.

The chain couples TRBV3-1 (or the pseudogene TRBV3-2) to TRBJ1-6, with D possibly matching TRBD1 (5 bases). The V gene's germline CDR1 is LGHDT and CDR2 YNNKEL (reference sequence). This CDR3 contains 15 residues. The V gene lost 5 bases and the J gene lost 9 bases, with 17 bases spanning the gap. In DNA, the CDR3 is TGTGCCAGCAGCGAGATAGGGGCGGGTGTTTCACCCCTCCACTTT. This encodes CASSEIGAGVSPLHF.

This clone was seen just once. V gene TRBV6-5 combines with J gene TRBJ1-2, with TRBD1 identical over 9 bases. The V segment lost 5 bases and the J segment 8 bases; nucleotides outside the gene matches: 6. This CDR3 contains 13 residues. CDR1 and CDR2 (germline): MNHEY, SVGAGI. The CDR3 sequence is CASSIQGAVGYTF. The CDR3 coding sequence is TGTGCCAGCAGTATACAGGGGGCTGTGGGCTACACCTTC.

This clone was seen just once. This chain links TRBV12-3 or TRBV12-4 with TRBJ1-1; no firm D call. The CDR3 sequence is 13 residues long. V dropped 5 bases and J dropped 0 bases, with 7 bases sitting between them. The chain's CDR3 is CASSTGVNTEAFF. CDR3 sequence (DNA): TGTGCCAGCAGTACCGGGGTGAACACTGAAGCTTTCTTT.

The J gene is TRBJ2-1, the V gene TRBV7-9; unclear D gene. CDR1 is SEHNR and CDR2 is FQNEAQ in the germline V gene (reference sequence). The CDR3 extends over 15 amino acids. Trimming removed 5 bases at V and 9 bases at J, with 20 bases between. For the CDR3, the DNA is TGTGCCAGCAGCCAGAGACTTGGGCTACTCGGTGAGCAGTTCTTC. Translation gives CASSQRLGLLGEQFF.

V is TRBV27 and J is TRBJ2-7, with 7 bases fitting TRBD1. This CDR3 has 12 residues. The ends lost 5 bases at V and 6 bases at J; junction bases unmatched: 4. The germline gives CDR1 MNHEY, CDR2 SMNVEV (reference sequence). The CDR3 DNA reads TGTGCCAGCAGTAGGTACAGGGGCGAGCAGTACTTC. Its protein product is CASSRYRGEQYF.

The chain couples TRBV6-5 to TRBJ1-3; D uncertain. Germline V gene lookup returns CDR1 MNHEY and CDR2 SVGAGI. The CDR3 has 11 amino acids. Trimming took off 7 bases at V and 4 bases at J, with 5 bases between the two ends. CDR3 loop: CASKTGNTIYF. CDR3 nucleotide sequence: TGTGCCAGCAAAACAGGAAACACCATATATTTT.

As DNA, the CDR3 is TGTGCCAGTAGTAGCCCAGGGTACACTGAAGCTTTCTTT. Its protein product is CASSSPGYTEAFF. The chain has TRBV19 and TRBJ1-1; D perhaps matches TRBD1 (5 bases). Looked up from germline, CDR1 is LNHDA and CDR2 is SQIVND (reference sequence). The CDR3 loop spans 13 amino acids. V dropped 4 bases and J dropped 3 bases, with 9 bases sitting between them.

This sequence joins TRBV5-1 and TRBJ2-2; 10 bases map to TRBD1. The junction had 3 bases not matched to a gene; V was cut back by 3 bases and J by 4 bases. Germline loops: CDR1 SGHRS, CDR2 YFSETQ. CDR3 length equals 15 residues. The DNA for the CDR3 is TGCGCCAGCAGCTCGGGGACAGGGGTCACCGGGGAGCTGTTTTTT. Protein: CASSSGTGVTGELFF.

The V and J genes are TRBV6-2 or TRBV6-3 and TRBJ1-1, with D tentatively TRBD1 (6 bases). The CDR3 covers 14 residues. Trimming took off 3 bases at V and 1 base at J, with 9 bases between the two ends. The germline gives CDR1 MNHEY, CDR2 SVGEGT. This CDR3 reads CASSYSRGNTEAFF. In DNA, the CDR3 is TGTGCCAGCAGTTATAGCAGGGGGAACACTGAAGCTTTCTTT.

V usage is TRBV9 and J usage is TRBJ1-1, with D maybe TRBD1 (5 bases). This CDR3 region has 15 residues. Germline CDR1 is SGDLS and CDR2 is YYNGEE. Trimming left V 4 bases short and J 1 base short, with 14 bases between. The CDR3 DNA reads TGTGCCAGCAGCAGACAACAGGAGGAGAACACTGAAGCTTTCTTT. Translated, it gives CASSRQQEENTEAFF.

This chain uses TRBV11-3 with TRBJ2-7, with D tentatively TRBD2 (5 bases). The CDR3 runs to 13 residues. Between the trimmed V and J ends, which lost 5 bases and 3 bases, there was a span of 11 bases. In germline, CDR1 is SGHNT, CDR2 YENEEA. DNA of the CDR3: TGTGCCAGCAGCCCCGGGGAGCACTACGAGCAGTACTTC. Its translation: CASSPGEHYEQYF.

V and J are TRBV27 and TRBJ2-1; unclear D gene. V was pared by 4 bases and J by 2 bases, with 12 bases between. CDR3 length: 15 residues. Germline V CDR1 and CDR2: MNHEY, SMNVEV (reference sequence). The CDR3 DNA reads TGTGCCAGCAGTTCGCGGCAGGATGCCTACAATGAGCAGTTCTTC. The encoded protein is CASSSRQDAYNEQFF.

V and J are TRBV4-2 and TRBJ2-3, with 11 bases identical to TRBD2. The CDR3 is made up of 19 amino acids. V dropped 3 bases and J dropped 0; count of bases not matched to a gene: 11. Germline-derived CDR1 and CDR2 are LGHNA and YNFKEQ. The CDR3 DNA follows: TGTGCCAGCAGCCATCTTACTAGCGGGAGAGTTTATAGCACAGATACGCAGTATTTT. Protein product: CASSHLTSGRVYSTDTQYF.

The chain has TRBV20-1 and TRBJ2-7; the match to TRBD1 covers 8 bases. Losses at the gene ends were 6 bases for V and 6 bases for J; bases not matched to a gene: 4. Germline V gives CDR1 DFQATT, CDR2 SNEGSKA (reference sequence). The length of the CDR3 is 11 residues. The CDR3 nucleotides read TGCAGTGCGCTACAGGGGGTCGAGCAGTACTTC. This gives the protein CSALQGVEQYF.